These T cell receptor beta chains were read from a single sample in a study of PD-L1 blockade in urothelial cancer. Sequenced by immunoSEQ multiplex PCR; TCRdb stores in-frame clones only, minus some. The data show about 43,000 clones, approximately 88% seen once. The material sequenced was PBMCs, taken around atezolizumab (anti-PD-L1) treatment. Receptors originate from a man older than 75 with urothelial cancer. Each CDR3 is given with its conserved first and last residue. D genes are given only for firm matches. Size is omitted from some rows. Given values are once, few, many or a class for expanded clones.

j_call: TRBJ2-1
v_call: TRBV10-2
d_call: TRBD2
clone_size: once
cdr3_nt: TGCGCCAGCAGTGAGCTTCGGACTAGCAGGGACAATGAGCAGTTCTTC
cdr3_aa: CASSELRTSRDNEQFF

j_call: TRBJ1-4
v_call: TRBV15
d_call: NA
clone_size: NA
cdr3_nt: TGTGCCACCAGCAGAGAGCCCCTATCTAATGAAAAACTGTTTTTT
cdr3_aa: CATSREPLSNEKLFF

j_call: TRBJ1-5
v_call: TRBV6-5
d_call: TRBD1
clone_size: NA
cdr3_nt: TGTGCCAGCAGGACCCAGGGGGCGAGCAATCAGCCCCAGCATTTT
cdr3_aa: CASRTQGASNQPQHF

j_call: TRBJ1-3
v_call: TRBV29-1
d_call: NA
clone_size: NA
cdr3_nt: TGCAGCGTTGAAACAGGGACCTCTGGAAACACCATATATTTT
cdr3_aa: CSVETGTSGNTIYF

j_call: TRBJ2-3
v_call: TRBV2
d_call: NA
clone_size: NA
cdr3_nt: TGTGCCAGCAATTGGGCTGGCACAGATACGCAGTATTTT
cdr3_aa: CASNWAGTDTQYF

j_call: TRBJ1-2
v_call: TRBV6-5
d_call: TRBD1
clone_size: NA
cdr3_nt: TGTGCCAGCAGGGCCCGGGACAGGGTTTACTATGGCTACACCTTC
cdr3_aa: CASRARDRVYYGYTF

j_call: TRBJ1-1
v_call: TRBV27
d_call: TRBD1
clone_size: NA
cdr3_nt: TGTGCCAGCAGTTTATCGACAGGGGGCGCCGCTGAAGCTTTCTTT
cdr3_aa: CASSLSTGGAAEAFF

j_call: TRBJ2-3
v_call: TRBV29-1
d_call: NA
clone_size: NA
cdr3_nt: TGCAGCGTCTCTACAGGGAAGTCCACAGATACGCAGTATTTT
cdr3_aa: CSVSTGKSTDTQYF

j_call: TRBJ2-2
v_call: TRBV4-2
d_call: NA
clone_size: NA
cdr3_nt: TGTGCCAGCAGCCAAGAGGCTAGCCCGTCCGGGGAGCTGTTTTTT
cdr3_aa: CASSQEASPSGELFF

j_call: TRBJ2-1
v_call: TRBV4-1
d_call: TRBD2
clone_size: NA
cdr3_nt: TGCGCCAGCAGCCCGTGGGGACTAGCGGGAAGCTACAATGAGCAGTTCTTC
cdr3_aa: CASSPWGLAGSYNEQFF

j_call: TRBJ1-3
v_call: TRBV19
d_call: TRBD1
clone_size: NA
cdr3_nt: TGTGCCAGTAGTCCATTACTATGGACAGGCCCTGGAAACACCATATATTTT
cdr3_aa: CASSPLLWTGPGNTIYF

j_call: TRBJ2-5
v_call: TRBV27
d_call: TRBD1
clone_size: NA
cdr3_nt: TGTGCCAGCGGACAGGGAATTGAGACCCAGTACTTC
cdr3_aa: CASGQGIETQYF

j_call: TRBJ1-3
v_call: TRBV6-1
d_call: NA
clone_size: once
cdr3_nt: TGTGCCAGCAGGAAACCGGGACAAGCTGGAAACACCATATATTTT
cdr3_aa: CASRKPGQAGNTIYF

j_call: TRBJ1-4
v_call: TRBV18
d_call: NA
clone_size: NA
cdr3_nt: TGTGCCAGCTCACCCTCTCAGGGGAATAATGAAAAACTGTTTTTT
cdr3_aa: CASSPSQGNNEKLFF

j_call: TRBJ1-2
v_call: TRBV6-5
d_call: NA
clone_size: NA
cdr3_nt: TGTGCCAGCAGTCAGTCAGGGAACTATGGCTACACCTTC
cdr3_aa: CASSQSGNYGYTF

j_call: TRBJ2-2
v_call: TRBV5-1
d_call: NA
clone_size: once
cdr3_nt: TGCGCCAGCAGCTTGGCCAAGACGGGAACGAACACCGGGGAGCTGTTTTTT
cdr3_aa: CASSLAKTGTNTGELFF

j_call: TRBJ2-3
v_call: TRBV5-6
d_call: TRBD2
clone_size: NA
cdr3_nt: TGTGCCAGCAGCCTTCGACTAGCGGGGAGCACAGATACGCAGTATTTT
cdr3_aa: CASSLRLAGSTDTQYF

j_call: TRBJ2-3
v_call: TRBV12-1
d_call: NA
clone_size: NA
cdr3_nt: TGTGCCAGCCCCTGCGGAAAAAAAAGCACAGATACGCAGTATTTT
cdr3_aa: CASPCGKKSTDTQYF

j_call: TRBJ2-1
v_call: TRBV19
d_call: NA
clone_size: NA
cdr3_nt: TGTGCCAGTAGCGCGCCCAGCGGAACCGGTGCGAATGAGCAGTTCTTC
cdr3_aa: CASSAPSGTGANEQFF

j_call: TRBJ2-7
v_call: TRBV30
d_call: NA
clone_size: NA
cdr3_nt: TGTGCCTGGAGTGTCGGGGTCGCCAGCTCCTACGAGCAGTACTTC
cdr3_aa: CAWSVGVASSYEQYF

j_call: TRBJ2-3
v_call: TRBV7-6
d_call: TRBD2
clone_size: NA
cdr3_nt: TGTGCCAGCAGCATAACTAGCGGGAAGTTAGATACGCAGTATTTT
cdr3_aa: CASSITSGKLDTQYF

j_call: TRBJ2-1
v_call: TRBV19
d_call: TRBD2
clone_size: NA
cdr3_nt: TGTGCCAGTAGTATAGATGGGACTAGGTCGACCTACAATGAGCAGTTCTTC
cdr3_aa: CASSIDGTRSTYNEQFF

j_call: TRBJ2-5
v_call: TRBV5-4
d_call: TRBD2
clone_size: NA
cdr3_nt: TGTGCCAGCAGCTTGACGGCTAGCGGAGGGTGGGAGACCCAGTACTTC
cdr3_aa: CASSLTASGGWETQYF

j_call: TRBJ2-5
v_call: TRBV5-1
d_call: TRBD1
clone_size: NA
cdr3_nt: TGCGCCAGCAGCCTTGACAGGGAGGAGACCCAGTACTTC
cdr3_aa: CASSLDREETQYF

j_call: TRBJ1-5
v_call: TRBV2
d_call: TRBD1
clone_size: NA
cdr3_nt: TGTGCCAGCAGCTTGACAGGGGCAGATCAGCCCCAGCATTTT
cdr3_aa: CASSLTGADQPQHF

j_call: TRBJ2-3
v_call: TRBV19
d_call: NA
clone_size: NA
cdr3_nt: TGTGCCAGTAGTGGTGGTCGACAGAACACAGATACGCAGTATTTT
cdr3_aa: CASSGGRQNTDTQYF

j_call: TRBJ1-2
v_call: TRBV7-2
d_call: NA
clone_size: NA
cdr3_nt: TGTGCCAGCAGCTTAGCAAGACAGCGGGGAGGCGGCTACACCTTC
cdr3_aa: CASSLARQRGGGYTF

j_call: TRBJ1-2
v_call: TRBV30
d_call: NA
clone_size: NA
cdr3_nt: TGTGCCTGGAGAGCAGGGTTGACGGGCTATGGCTACACCTTC
cdr3_aa: CAWRAGLTGYGYTF

j_call: TRBJ2-3
v_call: TRBV10-3
d_call: NA
clone_size: NA
cdr3_nt: TGTGCCATCAGTGATGGGGGGACTAGCACAGATACGCAGTATTTT
cdr3_aa: CAISDGGTSTDTQYF

j_call: TRBJ2-1
v_call: TRBV5-1
d_call: NA
clone_size: NA
cdr3_nt: TGCGCCAGCAGCGTGGACAGTCGGAATGAGCAGTTCTTC
cdr3_aa: CASSVDSRNEQFF

j_call: TRBJ2-2
v_call: TRBV11-2
d_call: TRBD2
clone_size: NA
cdr3_nt: TGTGCCAGCAGCTTATCCCCTAGCGGGTTATACACCGGGGAGCTGTTTTTT
cdr3_aa: CASSLSPSGLYTGELFF

j_call: TRBJ2-1
v_call: TRBV18
d_call: TRBD1
clone_size: NA
cdr3_nt: TGTGCCAGCTCACTCCGGGACAGAGACAATGAGCAGTTCTTC
cdr3_aa: CASSLRDRDNEQFF

j_call: TRBJ1-4
v_call: TRBV6-1
d_call: NA
clone_size: few
cdr3_nt: TGTGCCAGCAGTGAAGTATGGACAGATAATGAAAAACTGTTTTTT
cdr3_aa: CASSEVWTDNEKLFF

j_call: TRBJ2-1
v_call: TRBV19
d_call: TRBD2
clone_size: NA
cdr3_nt: TGTGCCAGTAGTCGGGGGACTAGCGGTAATGAGCAGTTCTTC
cdr3_aa: CASSRGTSGNEQFF

j_call: TRBJ1-5
v_call: TRBV18
d_call: NA
clone_size: NA
cdr3_nt: TGTGCCAGCTCAGCAGGGGAAAATCAGCCCCAGCATTTT
cdr3_aa: CASSAGENQPQHF

j_call: TRBJ2-2
v_call: TRBV5-1
d_call: NA
clone_size: NA
cdr3_nt: TGCGCCAGCAGCCGAGCCGGGACACCACAGGGCGGGGAGCTGTTTTTT
cdr3_aa: CASSRAGTPQGGELFF

j_call: TRBJ1-4
v_call: TRBV21-1
d_call: NA
clone_size: NA
cdr3_nt: TGTGCCAGCAGCAAATTTGGGACAGAGTACGCCGAGGCTGAAAAACTGTTTTTT
cdr3_aa: CASSKFGTEYAEAEKLFF

j_call: TRBJ1-2
v_call: TRBV7-2
d_call: NA
clone_size: NA
cdr3_nt: TGTGCCAGCAGCTTAGAATTCTCGACGGGTGGCTACACCTTC
cdr3_aa: CASSLEFSTGGYTF

j_call: TRBJ2-1
v_call: TRBV10-1
d_call: NA
clone_size: NA
cdr3_nt: TGCGCCAGCAGTTCCTATCCTAATGAGCAGTTCTTC
cdr3_aa: CASSSYPNEQFF

j_call: TRBJ2-7
v_call: TRBV18
d_call: NA
clone_size: NA
cdr3_nt: TGTGCCAGCTCACCATCTAGAAGCTCCTACGAGCAGTACTTC
cdr3_aa: CASSPSRSSYEQYF

j_call: TRBJ1-2
v_call: TRBV4-1
d_call: NA
clone_size: few
cdr3_nt: TGCGCCAGCAGCCCTTCGGTCCTATACCAGGTGACTAACTATGGCTACACCTTC
cdr3_aa: CASSPSVLYQVTNYGYTF

j_call: TRBJ1-2
v_call: TRBV30
d_call: NA
clone_size: NA
cdr3_nt: TGTGCCTGGAGTGTCGGGGTTTTTGGCTATGGCTACACCTTC
cdr3_aa: CAWSVGVFGYGYTF

j_call: TRBJ2-3
v_call: TRBV5-5
d_call: NA
clone_size: NA
cdr3_nt: TGTGCCAGCAGCTTAAGACAGAACACAGATACGCAGTATTTT
cdr3_aa: CASSLRQNTDTQYF

j_call: TRBJ1-1
v_call: TRBV6-1
d_call: NA
clone_size: once
cdr3_nt: TGTGCCAGCAGGACAGGGAACACTGAAGCTTTCTTT
cdr3_aa: CASRTGNTEAFF

j_call: TRBJ1-2
v_call: TRBV19
d_call: NA
clone_size: NA
cdr3_nt: TGTGCCAGTAATAGTCGGGAGCAGGGAGGCTACACCTTC
cdr3_aa: CASNSREQGGYTF

j_call: TRBJ2-7
v_call: TRBV27
d_call: TRBD1
clone_size: NA
cdr3_nt: TGTGCCAGCACCGCCTCTTACAGGGGGGCCTACGAGCAGTACTTC
cdr3_aa: CASTASYRGAYEQYF

j_call: TRBJ1-4
v_call: TRBV6-6
d_call: NA
clone_size: once
cdr3_nt: TGTGCCAGCAGTCAAGATGTGGTCGGTGAAAAACTGTTTTTT
cdr3_aa: CASSQDVVGEKLFF

j_call: TRBJ2-7
v_call: TRBV27
d_call: NA
clone_size: NA
cdr3_nt: TGTGCCAGCAGTTTAGGGGCGGCCCCCACCTACGAGCAGTACTTC
cdr3_aa: CASSLGAAPTYEQYF

j_call: TRBJ1-1
v_call: TRBV29-1
d_call: TRBD1
clone_size: NA
cdr3_nt: TGCAGCGTGGGCGGACAGACAGGGAACTTGAACACTGAAGCTTTCTTT
cdr3_aa: CSVGGQTGNLNTEAFF

j_call: TRBJ2-3
v_call: TRBV4-3
d_call: TRBD2
clone_size: NA
cdr3_nt: TGCGCCAGCAGCCCCTCACTAGCGGGAGACACAGATACGCAGTATTTT
cdr3_aa: CASSPSLAGDTDTQYF

j_call: TRBJ2-2
v_call: TRBV4-2
d_call: NA
clone_size: NA
cdr3_nt: TGTGCCAGCAGCCAGTTGACAGGTGGTCCCGGGGAGCTGTTTTTT
cdr3_aa: CASSQLTGGPGELFF

j_call: TRBJ2-7
v_call: TRBV5-1
d_call: TRBD1
clone_size: NA
cdr3_nt: TGCGCCAGCAGCTTGGAGGGACAGGGTGACGAGCAGTACTTC
cdr3_aa: CASSLEGQGDEQYF

j_call: TRBJ2-3
v_call: TRBV15
d_call: TRBD2
clone_size: NA
cdr3_nt: TGTGCCACCAGCGTTAGCGGGATCCCCCCCACAGATACGCAGTATTTT
cdr3_aa: CATSVSGIPPTDTQYF